The rows below give T cell receptor beta chains drawn from one sample of a study of cytomegalovirus exposure and HLA in healthy donors. Here immunoSEQ multiplex PCR was the method, and the copy in TCRdb shows in-frame clones only, minus some. The data contain under 150,000 clones, 79% of them singletons. Sequences were obtained from PBMCs. The receptors were sampled from a man aged 25-45 years in good health and CMV-seropositive. CDR3s include the opening cysteine and the closing phenylalanine or tryptophan. A D gene is named only where the DNA matches it firmly. Some rows have no size entry. The others give once, few or many, or a class for an expanded clone.

j_call,clone_size,v_call,d_call,cdr3_aa,cdr3_nt
TRBJ2-6,.,TRBV6-1,.,CASGWDSSGANGLTF,TGTGCCAGCGGATGGGACTCCTCTGGGGCCAACGGCCTGACTTTC
TRBJ1-5,.,TRBV7-9,TRBD1,CASSDVGQGNQPQHF,TGTGCCAGCAGCGACGTGGGACAGGGGAATCAGCCCCAGCATTTT
TRBJ2-7,once,TRBV9,TRBD1,CASSVGGQGYEQYF,TGTGCCAGCAGCGTAGGCGGACAGGGCTACGAGCAGTACTTC
TRBJ2-7,.,TRBV5-1,TRBD2,CASSLVAGVYEQYF,TGCGCCAGCAGCTTGGTAGCGGGAGTCTACGAGCAGTACTTC
TRBJ1-6,few,TRBV5-4,.,CASSPKQGENSPLHF,TGTGCCAGCAGCCCAAAGCAGGGTGAGAATTCACCCCTCCACTTT
TRBJ1-2,.,TRBV7-9,.,CSSSLAPRFYGYTF,TGTTCCAGCAGCTTAGCTCCCAGGTTCTATGGCTACACCTTC
TRBJ1-1,.,TRBV4-1,TRBD1,CASSHKRTGALSEAFF,TGCGCCAGCAGCCACAAACGGACAGGGGCGTTATCTGAAGCTTTCTTT
TRBJ2-7,.,TRBV19,.,CASSIITSGEQYF,TGTGCCAGTAGTATAATCACCTCGGGTGAGCAGTACTTC
TRBJ1-2,.,TRBV19,TRBD1,CASRTPGGQGAYGYTF,TGTGCCAGTAGGACACCCGGAGGACAGGGGGCATATGGCTACACCTTC
TRBJ2-7,.,TRBV25-1,.,CASGDRSSYEQYF,TGTGCCAGCGGAGACAGGAGCTCCTACGAGCAGTACTTC
TRBJ1-3,.,TRBV30,.,CAQIFSGNTIYF,TGTGCCCAGATTTTCTCTGGAAACACCATATATTTT
TRBJ1-2,.,TRBV5-1,.,CASSLRSVAGPDGYTF,TGCGCCAGCAGCTTGCGTTCAGTCGCGGGGCCGGATGGCTACACCTTC
TRBJ1-2,.,TRBV5-4,.,CASSPSPGSGYGYTF,TGTGCCAGCAGCCCATCCCCAGGGTCCGGCTATGGCTACACCTTC
TRBJ2-3,.,TRBV15,.,CATSRDGGPGTQYF,TGTGCCACCAGCAGAGATGGGGGCCCGGGTACGCAGTATTTT
TRBJ2-3,few,TRBV5-4,.,CASSQGSGHTDTQYF,TGTGCCAGCAGCCAAGGGAGCGGGCACACAGATACGCAGTATTTT
TRBJ1-3,.,TRBV10-3,.,CAIRTGEGISGNTIYF,TGTGCCATCAGGACAGGAGAGGGAATCTCTGGAAACACCATATATTTT
TRBJ1-3,.,TRBV5-4,.,CASSYHGRGDTIYF,TGTGCCAGCAGTTACCACGGACGGGGAGACACCATATATTTT
TRBJ2-3,.,TRBV10-3,TRBD1,CAIRKTGAITDTQYF,TGTGCCATCAGAAAGACAGGGGCAATCACAGATACGCAGTATTTT
TRBJ1-2,few,TRBV7-2,.,CASSLAWRNYGYTF,TGTGCCAGCAGCTTAGCGTGGAGGAACTATGGCTACACCTTC
TRBJ2-7,once,TRBV6-1,TRBD2,CASRGGLAGDYEQYF,TGTGCCAGCCGTGGGGGACTAGCGGGAGATTACGAGCAGTACTTC
TRBJ2-3,.,TRBV7-2,.,CASSSLMGEGTDTQYF,TGTGCCAGCAGCTCCCTAATGGGGGAGGGCACAGATACGCAGTATTTT
TRBJ1-1,.,TRBV28,.,CASSFTPDTEAFF,TGTGCCAGCAGTTTCACTCCCGACACTGAAGCTTTCTTT
TRBJ1-2,.,TRBV19,.,CASSRRNRVQGYGYTF,TGTGCCAGTAGTAGGCGGAACAGGGTACAGGGCTATGGCTACACCTTC
TRBJ1-1,.,TRBV7-9,.,CASSRRISGTEAFF,TGTGCCAGCAGCCGTAGAATCTCGGGAACTGAAGCTTTCTTT
TRBJ1-1,.,TRBV6-6,.,CASSIGRNTEAFF,TGTGCCAGCAGTATCGGTCGGAACACTGAAGCTTTCTTT
TRBJ2-7,.,TRBV28,TRBD1,CASDRGFDYEQYF,TGTGCCAGTGACAGGGGTTTCGACTACGAGCAGTACTTC
TRBJ2-7,.,TRBV27,TRBD2,CASSLMAGGLVEQYF,TGTGCCAGCAGTTTAATGGCGGGGGGGCTAGTCGAGCAGTACTTC
TRBJ2-7,.,TRBV4-2,TRBD2,CASSQDLSLSGTYEQYF,TGTGCCAGCAGCCAAGATCTCTCTTTGAGCGGGACCTACGAGCAGTACTTC
TRBJ2-2,.,TRBV5-6,.,CASSLATNTGELFF,TGTGCCAGCAGCTTGGCCACGAACACCGGGGAGCTGTTTTTT
TRBJ2-7,.,TRBV29-1,TRBD2,CSVDRLAGGKEQYF,TGCAGCGTTGACCGACTAGCGGGGGGAAAGGAGCAGTACTTC
TRBJ1-2,.,TRBV28,.,CASSFVGGGYGYTF,TGTGCCAGCAGTTTCGTAGGGGGGGGGTATGGCTACACCTTC
TRBJ1-2,.,TRBV18,TRBD1,CASSNDRDNYGYTF,TGTGCCAGCTCAAACGACAGGGATAACTATGGCTACACCTTC
TRBJ2-2,.,TRBV9,TRBD2,CASSVEGTSANTGELFF,TGTGCCAGCAGCGTAGAGGGGACTAGCGCGAACACCGGGGAGCTGTTTTTT
TRBJ2-5,.,TRBV4-3,TRBD1,CASSQGPSTGGASTQYF,TGCGCCAGCAGCCAAGGCCCCTCAACAGGGGGCGCCTCGACCCAGTACTTC
TRBJ2-1,.,TRBV4-3,TRBD1,CASSHQTGFGDEQFF,TGCGCCAGCAGCCACCAGACAGGGTTTGGGGATGAGCAGTTCTTC
TRBJ2-7,.,TRBV7-9,TRBD1,CASSSQSDRGYEQYF,TGTGCCAGCAGCTCCCAATCCGACAGGGGATACGAGCAGTACTTC
TRBJ2-5,once,TRBV7-3,.,CASSLTGNQETQYF,TGTGCCAGCAGCCTCACAGGGAACCAAGAGACCCAGTACTTC
TRBJ1-2,.,TRBV4-1,.,CASSQGPDSTLINIYGYTF,TGCGCCAGCAGCCAAGGCCCAGACAGTACTCTCATAAACATATATGGCTACACCTTC
TRBJ2-3,.,TRBV7-8,.,CASSFMGHTDTQYF,TGTGCCAGCAGCTTCATGGGGCATACAGATACGCAGTATTTT
TRBJ2-7,.,TRBV4-3,TRBD2,CASSYSSGSSYEQYF,TGCGCCAGCAGCTATTCTAGCGGGAGCTCCTACGAGCAGTACTTC
TRBJ2-7,.,TRBV30,TRBD1,CAWAEWRGQGDEQYF,TGTGCCTGGGCTGAGTGGCGGGGACAGGGGGACGAGCAGTACTTC
TRBJ2-5,.,TRBV30,TRBD2,CAWSFGAGGGETQYF,TGTGCCTGGAGTTTCGGAGCGGGAGGTGGAGAGACCCAGTACTTC
TRBJ1-2,.,TRBV18,.,CASSPRAADTNYGYTF,TGTGCCAGCTCACCACGAGCAGCCGACACTAACTATGGCTACACCTTC
TRBJ1-6,.,TRBV6-6,.,CASSFTENSPLHF,TGTGCCAGCAGTTTTACTGAAAATTCACCCCTCCACTTT
TRBJ1-2,.,TRBV29-1,.,CSVVSGVGGYTF,TGCAGCGTTGTATCCGGGGTAGGAGGCTACACCTTC
TRBJ2-2,.,TRBV2,.,CASSWTSNTGELFF,TGTGCCAGCAGTTGGACTTCGAACACCGGGGAGCTGTTTTTT
TRBJ1-1,.,TRBV6-5,TRBD1,CASSYSEGAKGAFF,TGTGCCAGCAGTTACTCCGAGGGGGCTAAAGGAGCTTTCTTT
TRBJ2-5,few,TRBV5-4,.,CASNLASQETQYF,TGTGCCAGCAATCTAGCGAGCCAAGAGACCCAGTACTTC
TRBJ1-5,.,TRBV4-3,.,CASSQDRNQPQHF,TGCGCCAGCAGCCAAGATCGGAATCAGCCCCAGCATTTT
TRBJ2-5,.,TRBV5-1,TRBD2,CASSLGLGRETQYF,TGCGCCAGCAGCTTGGGACTCGGGAGGGAGACCCAGTACTTC
TRBJ2-3,.,TRBV6-6,.,CASSYSTTVPQYF,TGTGCCAGCAGTTACTCGACTACAGTTCCGCAGTATTTT
TRBJ2-1,once,TRBV5-3,.,CARRARTDHNEQFF,TGTGCCAGAAGGGCACGGACTGACCACAATGAGCAGTTCTTC
TRBJ2-1,.,TRBV5-1,TRBD2,CASSLEGSSGYNEQFF,TGCGCCAGCAGCTTGGAAGGGTCTAGCGGCTACAATGAGCAGTTCTTC